A selection of T cell receptor beta chains follows, all from one sample in a study of blood T cells in healthy people across ages. One entry per CDR3 protein, called by TCRdb with MiXCR from the 5' RACE reads. The sample lists roughly 570,000 distinct CDR3 sequences, about 26% occurring once. Sequenced material: blood. All receptors derive from a woman between 65 and 79 years old in good health. Each CDR3 is given with its conserved first and last residue. The D gene is left open where the match is weak. The size field is filled for only some rows; it gives once, few, many or a size class.

j_gene	abundance	v_gene	d_gene	len	CDR3nt	CDR3aa
TRBJ2-1	.	TRBV7-6	.	14	TGTGCCAGCAGCTACATCTGGGACGACGGGGAGCAGTTCTTC	CASSYIWDDGEQFF
TRBJ2-3	few	TRBV4-1	TRBD1	15	TGCGCCAGCAGCCAAGACTACAGGGGTCCAGATACGCAGTATTTT	CASSQDYRGPDTQYF
TRBJ2-7	.	TRBV20-1	.	15	TGCAGTGCTAGAGTGATGGGCAGCGCCCTAGGGGAGCAGTACTTC	CSARVMGSALGEQYF
TRBJ1-2	.	TRBV20-1	TRBD1	14	TGCAGTGCTAGAGACAGGGGGCACTGGTATGGCTACACCTTC	CSARDRGHWYGYTF
TRBJ2-1	.	TRBV3-1	.	16	TGTGCCAGCAGCCAGAGACCAAGGGCGCAGAACAATGAGCAGTTCTTC	CASSQRPRAQNNEQFF
TRBJ1-3	.	TRBV7-7	.	15	TGTGCTAGCAGCCCGCTTTCGAGCTCTGGAAACACCATATATTTT	CASSPLSSSGNTIYF
TRBJ2-7	few	TRBV7-2	.	13	TGTGCCAGCAGCCTGTCAGCAGTCTACGAGCAGTACTTC	CASSLSAVYEQYF
TRBJ1-3	.	TRBV5-1	.	12	TGCGCCAGCAAGGGGTCTGGAAACACCATATATTTT	CASKGSGNTIYF
TRBJ2-3	.	TRBV2	.	16	TGTGCCAGCAGCCTCTCGGGGGTATCTAGCACAGATACGCAGTATTTT	CASSLSGVSSTDTQYF
TRBJ2-5	.	TRBV3-1	.	17	TGTGCCAGCAGCTCCCTGGGAGTCCTGGATTCACAAGAGACCCAGTACTTC	CASSSLGVLDSQETQYF
TRBJ2-1	few	TRBV7-9	.	14	TGTGCCAGCAGCCTTTCAACGGCCCTTACTGAGCAGTTCTTC	CASSLSTALTEQFF
TRBJ2-5	few	TRBV20-1	TRBD1	16	TGCAGTGCTAGATCGGAGCCAGGGGGACCCTACAATGAGCAATTCTTC	CSARSEPGGPYNEQFF
TRBJ2-5	few	TRBV7-3	TRBD2	15	TGTGCCAGCAGCTTAATGGGGACTAGCCAAGAGACCCAGTACTTC	CASSLMGTSQETQYF
TRBJ2-3	few	TRBV20-1	.	13	TGCAGTTCCCGGGACCAGGGCGCAGATACGCAGTATTTT	CSSRDQGADTQYF
TRBJ2-5	few	TRBV5-1	TRBD1	15	TGCGCCAGCTCCTATTTCGGACAGGTCCAAGAGACCCAGTACTTC	CASSYFGQVQETQYF
TRBJ2-3	.	TRBV7-6	.	14	TGTGCCAGCGTTGCGGGGCTACTCACAGATACGCAGTATTTT	CASVAGLLTDTQYF
TRBJ1-1	few	TRBV12-3/TRBV12-4	.	13	TGTGCCAGCAGTTCCATCATGAACACTGAAGCTTTCTTT	CASSSIMNTEAFF
TRBJ2-2	.	TRBV12-3/TRBV12-4	TRBD1	14	TGTGCCAGCAGTGCGGACAGGGCCCCCGGGGAGCTGTTTTTT	CASSADRAPGELFF
TRBJ2-3	few	TRBV4-1	.	17	TGCGCCAGCAGCCGATACCATACGATGGGTAGCACAGATACGCAGTATTTT	CASSRYHTMGSTDTQYF
TRBJ1-2	.	TRBV2	.	14	TGTGCCAGCAGTGAGGGTCCCAACCTCTATGGCTACACCTTC	CASSEGPNLYGYTF
TRBJ2-5	.	TRBV6-2/TRBV6-3	.	14	TGTGCCAGCAGTTACTCGGGCAGCCAAGAGACCCAGTACTTC	CASSYSGSQETQYF
TRBJ1-2	once	TRBV6-5	TRBD1	13	TGTGCCAGCAGTCCGCCGGGACAGGGGGGCTACACCTTC	CASSPPGQGGYTF
TRBJ2-7	.	TRBV20-1	TRBD1	13	TGCAGTGCCACGGACAGGGACCCCTACGAGCAGTACTTC	CSATDRDPYEQYF
TRBJ1-4	few	TRBV20-1	.	13	TGCAGTGCTGCCGGGTCCCCGAATGAAAAACTGTTTTTT	CSAAGSPNEKLFF
TRBJ2-7	many	TRBV29-1	.	15	TGCAGCGTTGTACTACAGGGAGGAATGGCCTACGAGCAGTACTTC	CSVVLQGGMAYEQYF
TRBJ2-5	few	TRBV6-5	.	14	TGTGCCAGCAGTTACGGGGTAATCCAAGAGACCCAGTACTTC	CASSYGVIQETQYF
TRBJ2-1	few	TRBV15	.	11	TGTGCCACCAGCAGAGCGGGGGAGCAGTTCTTC	CATSRAGEQFF
TRBJ2-7	few	TRBV10-2	.	13	TGCGCCAGTTCTTCACCGGCCGACTACGAGCAGTACTTC	CASSSPADYEQYF
TRBJ2-5	.	TRBV29-1	.	13	TGCAGCGTTAGAGATCCCGGAGGGGAAGGGCAGTACTTC	CSVRDPGGEGQYF
TRBJ1-2	few	TRBV19	.	16	TGTGCCAGTAGTGCCTATCCCGAAAGGGGGGGTAGTGGCTACACCTTC	CASSAYPERGGSGYTF
TRBJ1-2	.	TRBV9	.	15	TGTGCCAGCAGCGTAGTCCCACCCACCAACTATGGCTACACCTTC	CASSVVPPTNYGYTF
TRBJ2-5	few	TRBV6-5	.	15	TGTGCCAGCAGTTGCTCTAGGACCAAACCAGGGACCCAGTACTTC	CASSCSRTKPGTQYF
TRBJ2-2	.	TRBV7-9	.	16	TGTGCCAGCAGCTCTGCGTTGGGGGACACCGGGAGGGAGCTGTTTTTT	CASSSALGDTGRELFF
TRBJ2-7	.	TRBV5-1	TRBD2	15	TGCGCCAGCAGCTTGGTAGGGACTAGCTCCTACGAGCAGTACTTC	CASSLVGTSSYEQYF
TRBJ2-5	.	TRBV9	TRBD2	15	TGTGCCGGCAGCCGTGGACTAGCGGGGGATGAGACCCAGTACTTC	CAGSRGLAGDETQYF
TRBJ1-2	few	TRBV2	.	12	TGTGCCAGCGGGAGGGAAAACTATGGCTACACCTTC	CASGRENYGYTF